This TCR beta chain was captured in a study of T-cell memory formation after mild COVID-19 (dated by TCRdb to about 2021). Regarding the complete study: TCR sequence clusters from the two donors were largely donor specific. T-cell clones expanding and contracting after mild COVID-19 in a couple of donors were tracked by longitudinal TCRalpha and TCRbeta repertoire sequencing. The cohort was made up of two young adult volunteers, one female and one male, who were previously healthy. Study-wide findings and limitations: SARS-CoV-2 specificity of the second-wave clones peaking on day 37 was not confirmed. Balanced CD4/CD8 phenotypes were observed for clones contracting from day 15 to 85, whereas a bias towards CD4+ was observed for a second wave of clones expanding from day 15 to 37. Some responding clones were found in pre-infection memory, which suggests that pre-existing cross-reactive memory T cells took part in the SARS-CoV-2 response. Contracting CD4+ clones turned up mainly in the CM and EM memory subsets, whereas EMRA was where CD8+ clones were enriched. Only two mild cases were covered by the study, and larger cohorts that include severe cases with pre-infection samples were considered necessary.

Ficoll-Paque density gradient centrifugation was used to isolate PBMCs. Details on this clonotype: This clone's antigen is unknown. No base quality information exists; no much larger clone differs at one position.

Sequencing was carried out with an Illumina NovaSeq 6000. Using 5'RACE with constant-segment primers, TCRalpha and TCRbeta cDNA libraries were constructed, with sample barcodes and unique molecular identifiers added in the process. Trizol reagent was used to extract RNA from every sample. Libraries were amplified in two PCR steps, with a second sample barcode and Illumina TruSeq adapters added in the second step. Sequencing of the libraries was done on an Illumina NovaSeq, producing 2 x 150 bp paired-end reads. For the original study's pipeline: The reads were demultiplexed and collapsed into UMI-guided consensus sequences using migec v1.2.7. Using mixcr v2.1.11, UMI consensuses were aligned to TRA and TRB V and J templates and then assembled into clonotypes. Expanded or contracted clonotypes were those called significant by both edgeR and NoisET, with noise models trained on biological replicates. For edgeR calls, a false discovery rate-adjusted p below 0.01 and a log2 fold-change threshold of 1 were applied. PCA with hierarchical clustering of max-normalized trajectories of the 1000 most abundant clonotypes was used as exploratory dynamics analysis. The CD4 or CD8 phenotype of responding clones was assigned using the separately sequenced CD4+ and CD8+ repertoires. TCRdb reran the public reads through fastp at Q25 and MiXCR, keeping productive beta chains. Merged by CDR3 protein, the rows form single entries marked with the most common genes and DNA. The V and J calls shown here were made by TCRdb, not taken from the authors' results. The sample contains around 450,000 distinct CDR3 sequences, 20% to 25% of them found a single time. The ten largest clones capture around 8.1% of the sample.

Including cysteine and phenylalanine, the CDR3 has 13 amino acids. Kept here is only the CDR3 DNA, which spans 39 bases and is read in frame from base 1. Looking up the germline V gene yields CDR1 LGHNA and CDR2 YNFKEQ. Trimming removed 0 bases from V and 7 bases from J, leaving 7 bases between the germline ends. The rearranged segments are TRBV4-2 and TRBJ2-1; the D gene is not confidently resolved. Source material: PBMCs or a T cell subset sorted from them (not recorded which). The sequence derives from an adult woman who had mild COVID-19 (a few samples of this study predate the infection). The sample titles of this study are shuffled in the database, so cell type and time point are left out; the donor was told from shared clones. The DNA reads TGTGCCAGCAGCCAAGAACCGTTTAATGAGCAGTTCTTC. This sequence encodes CASSQEPFNEQFF.